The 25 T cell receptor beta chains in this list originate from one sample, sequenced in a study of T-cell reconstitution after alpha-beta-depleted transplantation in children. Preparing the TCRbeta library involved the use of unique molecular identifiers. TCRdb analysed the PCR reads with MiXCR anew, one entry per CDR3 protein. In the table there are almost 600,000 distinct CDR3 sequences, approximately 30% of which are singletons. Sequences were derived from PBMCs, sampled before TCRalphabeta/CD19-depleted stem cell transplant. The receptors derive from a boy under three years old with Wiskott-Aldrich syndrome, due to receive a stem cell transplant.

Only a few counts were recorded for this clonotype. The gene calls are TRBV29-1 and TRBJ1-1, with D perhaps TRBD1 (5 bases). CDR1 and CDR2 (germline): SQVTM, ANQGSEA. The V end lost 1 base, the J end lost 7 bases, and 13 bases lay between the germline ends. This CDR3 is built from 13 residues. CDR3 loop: CSVEGRVGGEAFF. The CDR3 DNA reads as TGCAGCGTTGAAGGGAGGGTCGGGGGTGAAGCTTTCTTT.

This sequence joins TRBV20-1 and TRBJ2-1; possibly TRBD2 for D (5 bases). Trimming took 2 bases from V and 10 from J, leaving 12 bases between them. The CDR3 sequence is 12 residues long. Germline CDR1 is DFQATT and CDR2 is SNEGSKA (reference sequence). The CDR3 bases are TGCAGTGCTAGATCCACCCGGGAAGAGCAGTTCTTC. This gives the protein CSARSTREEQFF.

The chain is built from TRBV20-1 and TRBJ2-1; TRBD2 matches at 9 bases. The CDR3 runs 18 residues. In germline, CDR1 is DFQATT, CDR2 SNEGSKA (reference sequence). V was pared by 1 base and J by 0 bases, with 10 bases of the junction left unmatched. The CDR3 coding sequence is TGCAGTGCTAGAGGGGTAAGGGCGGGAGGGAGCTCCTACAATGAGCAGTTCTTC. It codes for CSARGVRAGGSSYNEQFF.

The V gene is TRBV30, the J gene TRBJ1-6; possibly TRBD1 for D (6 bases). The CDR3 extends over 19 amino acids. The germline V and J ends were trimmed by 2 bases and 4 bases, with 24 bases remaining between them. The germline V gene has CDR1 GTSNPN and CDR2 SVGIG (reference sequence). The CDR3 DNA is TGTGCCTGGAGTTCGAGAGGGTCGATCACCAGGGGATATAATTCACCCCTCCACTTT. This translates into CAWSSRGSITRGYNSPLHF.

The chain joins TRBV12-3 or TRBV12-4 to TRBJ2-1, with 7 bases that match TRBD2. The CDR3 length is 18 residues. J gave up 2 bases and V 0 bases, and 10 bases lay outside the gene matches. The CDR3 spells CASSLAVMASGAYNEQFF. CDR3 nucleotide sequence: TGTGCCAGCAGTTTAGCTGTTATGGCTAGCGGCGCCTACAATGAGCAGTTCTTC.

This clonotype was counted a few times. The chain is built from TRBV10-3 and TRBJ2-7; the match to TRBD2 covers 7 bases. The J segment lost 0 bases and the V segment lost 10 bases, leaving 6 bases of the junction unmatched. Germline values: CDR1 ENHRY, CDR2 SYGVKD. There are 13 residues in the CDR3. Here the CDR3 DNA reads TGTGCCACGTTGGGCGGGAGCTCCTACGAGCAGTACTTC. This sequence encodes CATLGGSSYEQYF.

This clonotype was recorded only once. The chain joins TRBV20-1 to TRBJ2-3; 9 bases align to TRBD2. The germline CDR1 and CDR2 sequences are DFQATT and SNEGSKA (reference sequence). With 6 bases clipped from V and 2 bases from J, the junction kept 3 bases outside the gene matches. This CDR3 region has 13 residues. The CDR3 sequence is CSALAGTTDTQYF. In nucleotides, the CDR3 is TGCAGTGCGCTAGCGGGGACCACAGATACGCAGTATTTT.

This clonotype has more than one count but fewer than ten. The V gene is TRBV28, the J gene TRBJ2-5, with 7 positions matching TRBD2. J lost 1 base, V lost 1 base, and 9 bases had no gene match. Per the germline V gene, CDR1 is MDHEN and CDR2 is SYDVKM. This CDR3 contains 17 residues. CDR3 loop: CASSLYGVAGLQETQYF. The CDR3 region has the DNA TGTGCCAGCAGTTTATATGGGGTAGCGGGCCTCCAAGAGACCCAGTACTTC.

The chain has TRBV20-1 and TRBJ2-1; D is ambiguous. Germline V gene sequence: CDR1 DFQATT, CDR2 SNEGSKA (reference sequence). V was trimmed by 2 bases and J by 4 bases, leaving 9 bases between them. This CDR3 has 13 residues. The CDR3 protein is CSARIDSYNEQFF. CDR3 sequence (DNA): TGCAGTGCTAGAATCGATTCTTACAATGAGCAGTTCTTC.

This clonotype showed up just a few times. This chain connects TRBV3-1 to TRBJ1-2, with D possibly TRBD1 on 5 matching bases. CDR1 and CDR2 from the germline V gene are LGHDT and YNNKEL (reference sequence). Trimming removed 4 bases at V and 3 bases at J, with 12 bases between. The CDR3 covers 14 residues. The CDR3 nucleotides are TGTGCCAGCAGCCTGGGACGATCACACTATGGCTACACCTTC. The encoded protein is CASSLGRSHYGYTF.

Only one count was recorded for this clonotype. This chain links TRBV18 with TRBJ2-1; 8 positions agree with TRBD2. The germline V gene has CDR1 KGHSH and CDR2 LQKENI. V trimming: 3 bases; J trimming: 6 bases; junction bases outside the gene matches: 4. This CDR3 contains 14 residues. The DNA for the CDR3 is TGTGCCAGCTCACCCCTCGGGACTAGCAATGAGCAGTTCTTC. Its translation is CASSPLGTSNEQFF.

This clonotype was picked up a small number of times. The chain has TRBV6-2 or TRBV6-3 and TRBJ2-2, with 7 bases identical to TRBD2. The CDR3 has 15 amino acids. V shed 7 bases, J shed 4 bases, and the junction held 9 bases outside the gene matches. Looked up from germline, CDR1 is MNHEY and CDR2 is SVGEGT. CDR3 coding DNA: TGTGCCAGCACTGGCGGGACTACCCTCACCGGGGAGCTGTTTTTT. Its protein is CASTGGTTLTGELFF.

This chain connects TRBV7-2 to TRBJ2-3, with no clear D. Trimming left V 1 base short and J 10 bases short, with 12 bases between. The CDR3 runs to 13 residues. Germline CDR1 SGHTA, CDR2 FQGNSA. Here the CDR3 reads CASSLGPGRAQYF. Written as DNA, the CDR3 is TGTGCCAGCAGCTTAGGTCCGGGTAGAGCGCAGTATTTT.

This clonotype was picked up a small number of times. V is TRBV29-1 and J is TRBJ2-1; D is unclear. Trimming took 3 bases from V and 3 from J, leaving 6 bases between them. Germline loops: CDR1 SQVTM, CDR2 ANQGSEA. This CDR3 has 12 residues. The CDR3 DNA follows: TGCAGCGTTGACCCTAGCTACAATGAGCAGTTCTTC. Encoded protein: CSVDPSYNEQFF.

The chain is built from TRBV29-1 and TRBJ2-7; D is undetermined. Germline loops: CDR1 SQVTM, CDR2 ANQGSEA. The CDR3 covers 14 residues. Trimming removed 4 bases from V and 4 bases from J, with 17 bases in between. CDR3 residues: CSVGRGPVGYEQYF. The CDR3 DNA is TGCAGCGTTGGGCGAGGCCCCGTTGGATACGAGCAGTACTTC.

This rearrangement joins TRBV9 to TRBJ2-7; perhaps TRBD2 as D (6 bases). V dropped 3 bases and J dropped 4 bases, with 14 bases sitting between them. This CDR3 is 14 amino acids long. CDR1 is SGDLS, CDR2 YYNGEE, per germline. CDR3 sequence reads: CASSAGHGRYEQYF. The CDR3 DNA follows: TGTGCCAGCAGCGCCGGTCATGGGAGGTACGAGCAGTACTTC.

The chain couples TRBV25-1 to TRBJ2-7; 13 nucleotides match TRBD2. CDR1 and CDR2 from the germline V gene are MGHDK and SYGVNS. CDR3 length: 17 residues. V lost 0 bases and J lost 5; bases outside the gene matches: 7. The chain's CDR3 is CASSEYRGLAGRNEQYF. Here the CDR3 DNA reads TGTGCCAGCAGTGAATACCGGGGACTAGCGGGAAGGAACGAGCAGTACTTC.

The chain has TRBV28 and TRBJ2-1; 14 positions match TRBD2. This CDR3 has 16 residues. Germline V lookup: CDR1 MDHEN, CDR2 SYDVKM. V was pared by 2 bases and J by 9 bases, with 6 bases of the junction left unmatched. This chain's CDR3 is CASSLMTSGRVLEQFF. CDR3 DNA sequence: TGTGCCAGCAGTTTAATGACTAGCGGGAGGGTTCTTGAGCAGTTCTTC.

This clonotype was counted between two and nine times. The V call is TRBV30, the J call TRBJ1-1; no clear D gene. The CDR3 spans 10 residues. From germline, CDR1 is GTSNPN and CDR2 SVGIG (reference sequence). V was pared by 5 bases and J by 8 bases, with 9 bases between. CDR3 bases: TGTGCCTGGGCCGAACGGGAAGCTTTCTTT. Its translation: CAWAEREAFF.

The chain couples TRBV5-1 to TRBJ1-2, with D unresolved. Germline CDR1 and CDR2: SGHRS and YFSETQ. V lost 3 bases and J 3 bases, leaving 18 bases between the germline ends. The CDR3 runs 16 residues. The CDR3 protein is CASSSGGGRRHYGYTF. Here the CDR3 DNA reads TGCGCCAGCAGCTCGGGAGGTGGGCGACGGCACTATGGCTACACCTTC. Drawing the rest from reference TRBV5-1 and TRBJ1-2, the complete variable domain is KAGVTQTPRYLIKTRGQQVTLSCSPISGHRSVSWYQQTPGQGLQFLFEYFSETQRNKGNFPGRFSGRQFSNSRSEMNVSTLELGDSALYLCASSSGGGRRHYGYTFGSGTRLTVV.

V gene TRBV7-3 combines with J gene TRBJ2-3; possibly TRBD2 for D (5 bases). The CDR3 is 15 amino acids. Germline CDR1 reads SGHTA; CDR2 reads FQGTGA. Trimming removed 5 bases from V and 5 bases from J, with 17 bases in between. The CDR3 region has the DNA TGTGCCAGCAGCCTCTCAGCTAGCAAGGGAGATACGCAGTATTTT. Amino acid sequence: CASSLSASKGDTQYF.

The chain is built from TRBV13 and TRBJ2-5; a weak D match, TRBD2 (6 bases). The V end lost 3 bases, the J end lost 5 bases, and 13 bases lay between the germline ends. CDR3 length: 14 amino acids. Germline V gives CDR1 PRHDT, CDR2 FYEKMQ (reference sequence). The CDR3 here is CASSFRTNLETQYF. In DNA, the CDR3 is TGTGCCAGCAGCTTCAGGACTAATCTTGAGACCCAGTACTTC.

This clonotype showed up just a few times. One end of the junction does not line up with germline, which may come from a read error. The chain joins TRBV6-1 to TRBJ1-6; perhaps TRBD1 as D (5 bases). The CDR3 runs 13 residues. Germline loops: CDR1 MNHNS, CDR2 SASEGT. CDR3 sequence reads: CASSGRDDSPLHF. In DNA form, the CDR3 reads TGTGCCAGCAGTGGACGGGACGATTCGCCCCTCCACTTT.

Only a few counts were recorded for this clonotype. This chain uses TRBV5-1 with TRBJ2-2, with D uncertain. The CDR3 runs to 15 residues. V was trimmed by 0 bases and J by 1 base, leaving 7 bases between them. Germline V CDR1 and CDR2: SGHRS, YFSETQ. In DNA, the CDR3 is TGCGCCAGCAGCTTGGGGCCCCTGAACACCGGGGAGCTGTTTTTT. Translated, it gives CASSLGPLNTGELFF.

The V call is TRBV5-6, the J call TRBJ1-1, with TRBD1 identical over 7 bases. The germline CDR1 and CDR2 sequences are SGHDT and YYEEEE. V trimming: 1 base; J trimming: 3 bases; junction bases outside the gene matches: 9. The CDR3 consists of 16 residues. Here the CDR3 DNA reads TGTGCCAGCAGCTTGCCTCCGGGACAGCGAGACACTGAAGCTTTCTTT. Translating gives CASSLPPGQRDTEAFF.